One sample yielded the 28 T cell receptor beta chains listed below, sequenced in a study of shared clonotypes between healthy human individuals. The repertoire was sequenced with immunoSEQ multiplex PCR; TCRdb's copy has only in-frame clones and lacks some. The sample holds approximately 720,000 clones, around 90% seen once. The naive CD8 subset, CD45RO-negative cells positively selected for CCR7, excluded terminally differentiated effector memory CD45RA+ cells. The sequencing input was naive CD8+ T cells sorted from blood. These receptors originate from a man under 40 in good health.

The V and J genes are TRBV5-4 and TRBJ2-5; 8 bases map to TRBD1. Germline CDR1 is SGHNT and CDR2 is YYREEE (reference sequence). With V trimmed by 4 bases and J by 4 bases, 6 bases remained unmatched. CDR3 length equals 14 residues. CDR3 loop: CASSLTGTGETQYF. The CDR3 DNA reads as TGTGCCAGCAGCCTCACCGGGACAGGAGAGACCCAGTACTTC.

The chain joins TRBV28 to TRBJ2-5, with D perhaps being TRBD1 or TRBD2 (7 bases each). V was shortened by 7 bases and J by 4 bases, with 28 bases between the two germline ends. Per the germline V gene, CDR1 is MDHEN and CDR2 is SYDVKM. This CDR3 comprises 18 residues. The DNA of the CDR3 is TGTGCCAGCACAAACCAGGGGGGCGGGAGAATGGTGAGAGAGACCCAGTACTTC. It translates to CASTNQGGGRMVRETQYF.

This chain connects TRBV4-1 to TRBJ2-2, with D unresolved. V was shortened by 2 bases and J by 4 bases, with 8 bases between the two germline ends. The germline gives CDR1 MGHRA, CDR2 YSYEKL. The CDR3 consists of 14 residues. The CDR3 spells CASSQNQVTGELFF. DNA for the CDR3: TGCGCCAGCAGCCAAAACCAGGTCACCGGGGAGCTGTTTTTT.

V usage is TRBV6-6 and J usage is TRBJ1-4; 7 bases align to TRBD1. This CDR3 is built from 15 residues. Per germline, CDR1 MNHNY and CDR2 SVGAGI (reference sequence). V shed 4 bases, J shed 7 bases, and the junction held 9 bases outside the gene matches. CDR3 protein: CASSSRQGAAEKLFF. CDR3 DNA: TGTGCCAGCAGTTCCAGACAGGGTGCGGCTGAAAAACTGTTTTTT.

J is TRBJ2-7 and V is TRBV6-5, with D possibly being TRBD1 (6 bases). This CDR3 region has 14 residues. Germline V lookup: CDR1 MNHEY, CDR2 SVGAGI. Between the trimmed V and J ends, which lost 4 bases and 0 bases, there was a span of 10 bases. The DNA for the CDR3 is TGTGCCAGCAGTTCAGGGGTGAGCTCCTACGAGCAGTACTTC. Amino acids: CASSSGVSSYEQYF.

The J gene is TRBJ2-7, the V gene TRBV5-4, with D possibly being TRBD2 (5 bases). The CDR3 extends over 12 amino acids. V gave up 3 bases and J gave up 3 bases, with 7 bases separating them. Germline V gene data show CDR1 as SGHNT and CDR2 as YYREEE (reference sequence). The CDR3 reads CASSSGVYEQYF. CDR3 nucleotide sequence: TGTGCCAGCAGCTCCGGGGTCTACGAGCAGTACTTC.

This chain connects TRBV19 to TRBJ1-5; perhaps TRBD1 as D (6 bases). Germline V gene sequence: CDR1 LNHDA, CDR2 SQIVND (reference sequence). The length of the CDR3 is 16 residues. Trimming shortened V by 5 bases and J by 9 bases, and 23 bases separated the two germline ends. In DNA form, the CDR3 reads TGTGCCAGTAGTGGGGGGCTGGTGAGCGCGCCGGGGCCCCAGCATTTT. Translated: CASSGGLVSAPGPQHF. Full variable domain (remainder filled in from reference TRBV19 and TRBJ1-5): DGGITQSPKYLFRKEGQNVTLSCEQNLNHDAMYWYRQDPGQGLRLIYYSQIVNDFQKGDIAEGYSVSREKKESFPLTVTSAQKNPTAFYLCASSGGLVSAPGPQHFGDGTRLSIL.

The chain couples TRBV19 to TRBJ2-1; possibly TRBD2 for D (7 bases). Trimming left V 3 bases short and J 9 bases short, with 21 bases between. Germline V gives CDR1 LNHDA, CDR2 SQIVND (reference sequence). The CDR3 runs 16 residues. Here the CDR3 reads CASSIRGGRGSLEQFF. For the CDR3, the DNA is TGTGCCAGTAGTATTAGGGGGGGGCGCGGGAGCCTTGAGCAGTTCTTC.

The chain has TRBV5-4 and TRBJ2-1, with a tentative D call TRBD2 (6 bases). From germline, CDR1 is SGHNT and CDR2 YYREEE (reference sequence). The V gene lost 4 bases and the J gene lost 7 bases, with 12 bases spanning the gap. This CDR3 contains 13 residues. CDR3 residues: CASSKRERNEQFF. In nucleotides, the CDR3 is TGTGCCAGCAGCAAACGGGAGAGGAATGAGCAGTTCTTC.

CDR3 in amino acids: CASSLGRARVETQYF. In nucleotides, the CDR3 is TGTGCCAGCAGTTTGGGCAGGGCCCGTGTGGAGACCCAGTACTTC. V and J are TRBV27 and TRBJ2-5; tentatively, D is TRBD1 (5 bases). This CDR3 is built from 15 residues. CDR1 MNHEY and CDR2 SMNVEV come from the germline V gene (reference sequence). The V end lost 3 bases, the J end lost 5 bases, and 16 bases lay between the germline ends.

The chain has TRBV27 and TRBJ1-2, with TRBD1 as a possible D gene (5 bases). Trimming removed 10 bases from V and 7 bases from J, with 16 bases in between. CDR1 is MNHEY, CDR2 SMNVEV, per germline (reference sequence). CDR3 length equals 12 residues. CDR3 residues: CATFSRGSGYTF. CDR3 in DNA: TGTGCCACCTTCTCGCGGGGCTCTGGCTACACCTTC.

The chain recombines TRBV19 with TRBJ1-5; TRBD1 is a possible D gene (6 bases). Germline loops: CDR1 LNHDA, CDR2 SQIVND (reference sequence). This CDR3 has 17 amino acids. V was cut by 3 bases and J by 5 bases, with 20 bases left in between. The CDR3 loop reads CASSMRGAGDWDQPQHF. The CDR3 nucleotides are TGTGCCAGTAGTATGAGGGGGGCGGGAGACTGGGATCAGCCCCAGCATTTT. The entire variable domain, with the rest obtained from reference TRBV19 and TRBJ1-5, is as follows: DGGITQSPKYLFRKEGQNVTLSCEQNLNHDAMYWYRQDPGQGLRLIYYSQIVNDFQKGDIAEGYSVSREKKESFPLTVTSAQKNPTAFYLCASSMRGAGDWDQPQHFGDGTRLSIL.

The CDR3 loop is CASSPSSDNEKLFF. The CDR3 region has the DNA TGTGCCAGCAGCCCTAGTTCGGACAATGAAAAACTGTTTTTT. This sequence joins TRBV13 and TRBJ1-4, with unresolved D. The V end was cut by 5 bases, the J end by 5 bases, with 12 bases between. CDR1 is PRHDT and CDR2 is FYEKMQ in the germline V gene (reference sequence). The CDR3 is 14 residues long.

The chain carries TRBV13 and TRBJ2-7; 8 nucleotides line up with TRBD2. The germline CDR1 and CDR2 sequences are PRHDT and FYEKMQ (reference sequence). CDR3 length: 15 residues. Losses at the gene ends were 1 base for V and 4 bases for J; bases not matched to a gene: 6. CDR3 nucleotide sequence: TGTGCCAGCAGCTTAGTGGCGGGAGGTGGATACGAGCAGTACTTC. Translation gives CASSLVAGGGYEQYF.

This chain uses TRBV15 with TRBJ1-5, with 9 bases aligning to TRBD1. The ends lost 5 bases at V and 7 bases at J; junction bases unmatched: 6. The germline V gene has CDR1 LNHNV and CDR2 YYDKDF (reference sequence). CDR3 length: 14 residues. CDR3 loop: CATSLGQGNQPQHF. In DNA form, the CDR3 reads TGTGCCACCAGCCTGGGACAGGGTAACCAGCCCCAGCATTTT.

The chain joins TRBV27 to TRBJ1-1; D not certain. The germline V gene encodes CDR1 MNHEY and CDR2 SMNVEV (reference sequence). V was trimmed by 5 bases and J by 2 bases, leaving 6 bases between them. This CDR3 has 12 amino acids. CDR3 in amino acids: CASSRINTEAFF. CDR3 coding DNA: TGTGCCAGCAGTCGTATAAACACTGAAGCTTTCTTT.

The genes are TRBV7-9 and TRBJ2-7; TRBD1 matches 8 bases. CDR3 length equals 16 residues. Per the germline V gene, CDR1 is SEHNR and CDR2 is FQNEAQ (reference sequence). V lost 1 base, J lost 2 bases, and 7 bases stayed unmatched. CDR3 nucleotides: TGTGCCAGCAGCTTAGGCAGGGGGCGACTGACCTACGAGCAGTACTTC. It specifies CASSLGRGRLTYEQYF.

V is TRBV30 and J is TRBJ1-4; D perhaps matches TRBD1 (6 bases). Germline CDR1 is GTSNPN and CDR2 is SVGIG (reference sequence). This CDR3 comprises 18 residues. Trimming left V 5 bases short and J 8 bases short, with 30 bases between. CDR3 sequence (DNA): TGTGCCTGGTCGAGCAACACGGGGGCGCAAAGGTCTGGCGAAAAACTGTTTTTT. It specifies CAWSSNTGAQRSGEKLFF.

The rearrangement uses TRBV7-2 and TRBJ2-3, with TRBD2 matching 9 bases. V trimming: 2 bases; J trimming: 2 bases; junction bases outside the gene matches: 2. CDR3 length equals 15 residues. Germline V gives CDR1 SGHTA, CDR2 FQGNSA. In DNA, the CDR3 is TGTGCCAGCAGCTTACTAGCGGGGACCACAGATACGCAGTATTTT. This sequence encodes CASSLLAGTTDTQYF. Full variable domain (remainder filled in from reference TRBV7-2 and TRBJ2-3): GAGVSQSPSNKVTEKGKDVELRCDPISGHTALYWYRQSLGQGLEFLIYFQGNSAPDKSGLPSDRFSAERTGGSVSTLTIQRTQQEDSAVYLCASSLLAGTTDTQYFGPGTRLTVL.

This clone was counted a single time. This chain joins TRBV7-9 and TRBJ1-2, with D perhaps matching TRBD1 (5 bases). The germline V gene has CDR1 SEHNR and CDR2 FQNEAQ (reference sequence). V dropped 2 bases and J dropped 6 bases, with 13 bases sitting between them. The CDR3 is 14 amino acids. CDR3: CASSLSGALNGYTF. The DNA of the CDR3 is TGTGCCAGCAGCTTATCTGGGGCGCTCAATGGCTACACCTTC.

The chain couples TRBV29-1 to TRBJ2-1; a weak D match, TRBD2 (6 bases). The V gene's germline CDR1 is SQVTM and CDR2 ANQGSEA. The CDR3 is 14 residues long. Trimming left V 6 bases short and J 8 bases short, with 20 bases between. The CDR3 here is CSVPPGTALDEQFF. The DNA for the CDR3 is TGCAGCGTACCGCCCGGGACTGCTTTGGATGAGCAGTTCTTC.

V gene TRBV25-1 combines with J gene TRBJ2-2; D call uncertain. Germline V gene sequence: CDR1 MGHDK, CDR2 SYGVNS. This CDR3 has 15 amino acids. Trimming removed 1 base at V and 6 bases at J, with 12 bases between. DNA of the CDR3: TGTGCCAGCAGTGAATGGGGATCATCACCCGGGGAGCTGTTTTTT. It encodes CASSEWGSSPGELFF.

The V and J genes are TRBV19 and TRBJ2-3; D is unclear. The CDR3 length is 14 residues. Looked up from germline, CDR1 is LNHDA and CDR2 is SQIVND (reference sequence). With 4 bases removed from V and 4 bases from J, the gap between germline ends came to 12 bases. The CDR3: CASSNPSWADTQYF. CDR3 nucleotides: TGTGCCAGTAGTAACCCGTCTTGGGCAGATACGCAGTATTTT.

The chain has TRBV4-1 and TRBJ2-1, with D hard to call. Trimming removed 0 bases at V and 4 bases at J, with 10 bases between. Germline V gives CDR1 MGHRA, CDR2 YSYEKL. The CDR3 runs 15 residues. The CDR3 sequence is CASSQDQTIYNEQFF. In DNA form, the CDR3 reads TGCGCCAGCAGCCAAGATCAAACCATATACAATGAGCAGTTCTTC.

This chain uses TRBV30 with TRBJ2-2; D is ambiguous. The CDR3 is 14 amino acids. Germline CDR1 GTSNPN, CDR2 SVGIG (reference sequence). With 4 bases removed from V and 4 bases from J, the gap between germline ends came to 13 bases. The CDR3 protein is CAWIPGASTGELFF. The DNA of the CDR3 is TGTGCCTGGATTCCAGGAGCTTCCACCGGGGAGCTGTTTTTT.

The chain links TRBV6-1 to TRBJ2-2; possibly TRBD1 or TRBD2 for D (5 bases each). Per the germline V gene, CDR1 is MNHNS and CDR2 is SASEGT. The CDR3 extends over 14 amino acids. V lost 6 bases and J 5 bases, leaving 13 bases between the germline ends. CDR3 region: CASSLPEGTGELFF. The CDR3 DNA reads as TGTGCCAGCAGCCTACCCGAGGGGACCGGGGAGCTGTTTTTT.

This clone appeared once. The CDR3 sequence is CASSTSFGGRGNTDTQYF. The CDR3, as DNA: TGTGCCAGCAGCACGTCCTTTGGGGGTAGGGGAAACACAGATACGCAGTATTTT. The chain is built from TRBV5-5 and TRBJ2-3; D assignment may be TRBD1 or TRBD2 (5 bases each). Trimming left V 4 bases short and J 2 bases short, with 23 bases between. Looked up from germline, CDR1 is SGHKS and CDR2 is YYEKEE (reference sequence). The length of the CDR3 is 18 residues.

The V and J genes are TRBV19 and TRBJ2-5; a possible D gene is TRBD2 (6 bases). In germline, CDR1 is LNHDA, CDR2 SQIVND (reference sequence). The CDR3 has 16 amino acids. Trimming removed 6 bases at V and 0 bases at J, with 17 bases between. This CDR3 reads CASSGRTGWDQETQYF. CDR3 coding DNA: TGTGCCAGTAGCGGGAGAACTGGATGGGACCAAGAGACCCAGTACTTC.